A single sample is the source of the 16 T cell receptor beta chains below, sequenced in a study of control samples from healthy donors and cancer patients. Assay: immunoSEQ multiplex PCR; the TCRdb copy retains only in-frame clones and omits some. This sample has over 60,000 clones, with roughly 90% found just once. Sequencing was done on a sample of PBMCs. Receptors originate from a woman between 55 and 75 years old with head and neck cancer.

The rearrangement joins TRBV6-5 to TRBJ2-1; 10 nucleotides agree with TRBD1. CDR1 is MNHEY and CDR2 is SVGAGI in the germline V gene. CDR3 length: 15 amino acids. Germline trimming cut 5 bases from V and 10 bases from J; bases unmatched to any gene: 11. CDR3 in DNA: TGTGCCAGCAGTCCCGACAGGGGGCGTCCCGTAGAGCAGTTCTTC. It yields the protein CASSPDRGRPVEQFF.

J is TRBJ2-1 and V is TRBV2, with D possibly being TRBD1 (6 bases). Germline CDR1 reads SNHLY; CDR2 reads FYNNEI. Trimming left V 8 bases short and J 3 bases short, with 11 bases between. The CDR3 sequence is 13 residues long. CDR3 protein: CASGGSVYNEQFF. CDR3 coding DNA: TGTGCCAGCGGGGGCTCAGTCTACAATGAGCAGTTCTTC. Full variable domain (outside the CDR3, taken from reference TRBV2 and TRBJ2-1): EPEVTQTPSHQVTQMGQEVILRCVPISNHLYFYWYRQILGQKVEFLVSFYNNEISEKSEIFDDQFSVERPDGSNFTLKIRSTKLEDSAMYFCASGGSVYNEQFFGPGTRLTVL.

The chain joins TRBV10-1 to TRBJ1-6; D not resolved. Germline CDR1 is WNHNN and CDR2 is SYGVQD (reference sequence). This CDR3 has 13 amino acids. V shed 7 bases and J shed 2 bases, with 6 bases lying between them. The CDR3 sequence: CASKQTYNSPLHF. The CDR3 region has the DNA TGCGCCAGCAAGCAAACCTATAATTCACCCCTCCACTTT.

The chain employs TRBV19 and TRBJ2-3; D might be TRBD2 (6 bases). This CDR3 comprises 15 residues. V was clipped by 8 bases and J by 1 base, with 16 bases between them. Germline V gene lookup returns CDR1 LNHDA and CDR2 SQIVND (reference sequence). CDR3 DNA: TGTGCCAGTGCCCCTTGGGGGGAGGGCACAGATACGCAGTATTTT. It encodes CASAPWGEGTDTQYF.

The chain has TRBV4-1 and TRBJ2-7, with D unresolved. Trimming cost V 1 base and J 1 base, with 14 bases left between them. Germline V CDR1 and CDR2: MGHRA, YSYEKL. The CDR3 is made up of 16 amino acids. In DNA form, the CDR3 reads TGCGCCAGCAGCCAAGGTCTGGTGTTCCTGTCCTACGAGCAGTACTTC. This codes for CASSQGLVFLSYEQYF.

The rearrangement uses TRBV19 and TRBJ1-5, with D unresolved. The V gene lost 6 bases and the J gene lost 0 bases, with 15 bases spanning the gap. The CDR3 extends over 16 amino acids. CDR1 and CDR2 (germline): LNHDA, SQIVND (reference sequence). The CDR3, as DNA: TGTGCCAGTAGATGGGGTGGAGGGAATAGCAATCAGCCCCAGCATTTT. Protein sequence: CASRWGGGNSNQPQHF.

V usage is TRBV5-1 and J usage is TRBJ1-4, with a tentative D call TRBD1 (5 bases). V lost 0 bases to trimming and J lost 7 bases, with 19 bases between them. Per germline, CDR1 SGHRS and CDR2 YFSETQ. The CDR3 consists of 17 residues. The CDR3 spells CASSLELLGEVGEKLFF. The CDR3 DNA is TGCGCCAGCAGCTTGGAACTGCTAGGGGAAGTGGGTGAAAAACTGTTTTTT. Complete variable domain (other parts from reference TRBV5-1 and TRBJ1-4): KAGVTQTPRYLIKTRGQQVTLSCSPISGHRSVSWYQQTPGQGLQFLFEYFSETQRNKGNFPGRFSGRQFSNSRSEMNVSTLELGDSALYLCASSLELLGEVGEKLFFGSGTQLSVL.

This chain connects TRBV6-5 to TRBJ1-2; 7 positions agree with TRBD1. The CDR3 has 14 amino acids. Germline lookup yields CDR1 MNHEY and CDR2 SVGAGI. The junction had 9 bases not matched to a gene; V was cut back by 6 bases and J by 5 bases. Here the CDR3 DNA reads TGTGCCAGCAGGCCTACCGGGACAGAATATGGCTACACCTTC. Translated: CASRPTGTEYGYTF.

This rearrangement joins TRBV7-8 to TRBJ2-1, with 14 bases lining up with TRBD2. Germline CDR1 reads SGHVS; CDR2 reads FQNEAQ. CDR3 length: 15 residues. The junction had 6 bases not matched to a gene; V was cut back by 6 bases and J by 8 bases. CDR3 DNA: TGTGCCAGCAGTTACGGGACTAGCGGGAGCGATGAGCAGTTCTTC. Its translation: CASSYGTSGSDEQFF.

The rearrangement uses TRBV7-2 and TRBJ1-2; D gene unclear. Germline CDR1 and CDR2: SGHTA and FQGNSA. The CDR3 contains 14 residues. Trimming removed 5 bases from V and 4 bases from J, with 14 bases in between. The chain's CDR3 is CASSPAQASYGYTF. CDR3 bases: TGTGCCAGCAGCCCCGCCCAGGCAAGCTATGGCTACACCTTC.

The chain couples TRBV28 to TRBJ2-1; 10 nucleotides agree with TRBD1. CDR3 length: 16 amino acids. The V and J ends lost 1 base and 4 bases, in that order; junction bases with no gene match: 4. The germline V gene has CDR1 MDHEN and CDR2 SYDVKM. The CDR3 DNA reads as TGTGCCAGCAGTTTATTGACAGGGGGCTTTTACAATGAGCAGTTCTTC. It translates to CASSLLTGGFYNEQFF.

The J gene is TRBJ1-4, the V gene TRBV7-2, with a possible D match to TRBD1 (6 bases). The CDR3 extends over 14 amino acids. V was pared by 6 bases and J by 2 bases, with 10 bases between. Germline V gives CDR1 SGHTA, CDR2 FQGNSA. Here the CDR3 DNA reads TGTGCCAGCAGTATTAGGGGGACTAATGAAAAACTGTTTTTT. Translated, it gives CASSIRGTNEKLFF.

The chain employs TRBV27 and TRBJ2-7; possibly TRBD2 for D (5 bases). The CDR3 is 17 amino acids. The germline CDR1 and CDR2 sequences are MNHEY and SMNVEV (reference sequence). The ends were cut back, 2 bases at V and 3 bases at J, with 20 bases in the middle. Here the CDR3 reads CASSLLPHAGAIYEQYF. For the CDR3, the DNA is TGTGCCAGCAGTTTACTTCCCCACGCGGGCGCGATCTACGAGCAGTACTTC.

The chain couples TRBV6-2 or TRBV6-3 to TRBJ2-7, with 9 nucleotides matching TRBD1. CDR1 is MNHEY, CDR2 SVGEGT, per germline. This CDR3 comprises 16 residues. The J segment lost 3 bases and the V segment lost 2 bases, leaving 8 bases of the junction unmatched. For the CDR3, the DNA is TGTGCCAGCAGTTACAATCTACCGGGACAGGGCTACGAGCAGTACTTC. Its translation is CASSYNLPGQGYEQYF.

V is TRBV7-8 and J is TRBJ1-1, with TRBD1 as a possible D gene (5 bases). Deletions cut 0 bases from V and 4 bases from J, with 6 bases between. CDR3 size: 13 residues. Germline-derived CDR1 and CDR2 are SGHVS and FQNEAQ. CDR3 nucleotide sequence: TGTGCCAGCAGCTTAGCGGGGGTCACTGAAGCTTTCTTT. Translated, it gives CASSLAGVTEAFF. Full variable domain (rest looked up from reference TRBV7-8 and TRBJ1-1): GAGVSQSPRYKVAKRGQDVALRCDPISGHVSLFWYQQALGQGPEFLTYFQNEAQLDKSGLPSDRFFAERPEGSVSTLKIQRTQQEDSAVYLCASSLAGVTEAFFGQGTRLTVV.

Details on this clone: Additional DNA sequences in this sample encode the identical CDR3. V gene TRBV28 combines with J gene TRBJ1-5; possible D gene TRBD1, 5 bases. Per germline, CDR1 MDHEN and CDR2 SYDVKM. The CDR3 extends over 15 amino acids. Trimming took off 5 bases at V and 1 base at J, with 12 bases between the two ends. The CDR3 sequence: CASSHNWGSNQPQHF. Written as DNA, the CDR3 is TGTGCCAGCAGTCATAACTGGGGCAGCAATCAGCCCCAGCATTTT.